This T cell receptor beta chain is drawn from a study of T cell responses to AZD1222 COVID-19 vaccine listed by TCRdb under 2021. Looking at the study overall: A total of 233 trial participants underwent TCR sequencing, of whom 200 to 220 had received two doses of AZD1222 and 26 had received two doses of the MenACWY control vaccine. Enrollment into the trials was organized by age into subgroups of 18-55, 56-69 and 70-plus years, and those subgroups contained about 160, 30 and 59 TCR-sequenced participants, respectively. The full study reports these points: The vaccine-associated CD4 TCRs covered the entire spike protein, and the dominant responses fell in regions 160-218 and 743-854. Reportedly, close to half of the unique spike-specific TCRs recognized epitopes lying outside the regions that are mutated in the B.1.351 and B.1.1.7 variants. A significant rise in spike-specific TCR breadth and depth was observed after two AZD1222 doses relative to day 0 and relative to MenACWY recipients. The 56-69-year group was small, and its depth increase did not reach significance, likely because of low power. Most participants were white British and females outnumbered males, and the authors suggested that clonal diversity may have been underestimated. Conclusions about previously exposed vaccinees are limited, since just 5 or 6 AZD1222 recipients were seropositive for SARS-CoV-2 at baseline. Because no day 14 peak-response samples were available, repertoires were characterized only after the peak T cell response.

The CDR3 contains 14 residues, cysteine and phenylalanine counted. Only the CDR3 DNA is retained, 42 bases long and in frame from the first base. V loses 2 bases of germline sequence and J loses 3 bases, and the interval between the two ends is 10 bases. In the germline V gene, CDR1 corresponds to KGHSH and CDR2 to LQKENI. As to this clone: Its recognized antigen is unknown. Within one base of it there is no much larger clone, and no base qualities were kept.

The time point label on this specimen signifies: about 28 days (+/-7) after the second vaccine dose. AZD1222 recipients whose second dose came at about 4 weeks and those whose second dose came at about 12 weeks were combined into one group, since spike-specific TCR depth and breadth did not differ between the two schedules. Vaccinee samples came from UK trials COV001 and COV002, including a single-blind randomized controlled phase 2/3 trial of AZD1222 (ChAdOx1 nCoV-19) in healthy adults. For TCRbeta chain sequencing, PBMC samples from trial participants were taken at day 0 and at day 28 after the second dose. The CDR3 regions of human TCRbeta chains were analyzed by immunosequencing. Under the source paper's analysis protocol: Repertoire TCRs were matched against a reference library of SARS-CoV-2-specific TCRs generated with the MIRA antigen-specificity platform. Breadth meant the fraction of unique TCRs that were SARS-CoV-2-associated, whereas depth meant the fraction of total T cells that were SARS-CoV-2-associated. Using the MIRA data, each spike-specific TCR was assigned both to the spike region to which the TCR was reactive and to a CD4 or CD8 class. Log10-transformed breadth and depth values were compared by one-way ANOVA with Sidak's multiple comparisons tests. The table was pulled from immuneACCESS by TCRdb, which kept in-frame rearrangements only. Such tables lose some clones; where checked, under half of the loss comes from unresolved V genes, and the rest has no known cause. The V and J calls and the clone size are those of that table, but D and trimming were determined from the DNA. The sample table contains 110,000 to 150,000 clones; only one count was recorded for 80% to 95% of them. About 3.5% of the sample is in the top ten clones.

The sample here was peripheral blood, taken 28 days after the second AZD1222 dose. The chain is assembled from TRBV18 and TRBJ1-1, with the D gene not clear enough to name. The TCR originated in an adult who received the AZD1222 COVID-19 vaccine. The bases read TGTGCCAGCTCACCATCTCGGATGGACACTGAAGCTTTCTTT. Translated, this gives CASSPSRMDTEAFF.